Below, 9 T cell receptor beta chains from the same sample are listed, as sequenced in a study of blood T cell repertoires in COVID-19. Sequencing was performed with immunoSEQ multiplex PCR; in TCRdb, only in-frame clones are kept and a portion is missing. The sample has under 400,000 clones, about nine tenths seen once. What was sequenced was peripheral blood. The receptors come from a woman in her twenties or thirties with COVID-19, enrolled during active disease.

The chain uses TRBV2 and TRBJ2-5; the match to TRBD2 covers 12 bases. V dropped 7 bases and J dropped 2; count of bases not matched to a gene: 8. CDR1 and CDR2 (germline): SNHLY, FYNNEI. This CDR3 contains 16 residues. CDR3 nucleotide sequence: TGTGCCAGCATGGTTTGGACTAGCGGGGAACAAGAGACCCAGTACTTC. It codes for CASMVWTSGEQETQYF.

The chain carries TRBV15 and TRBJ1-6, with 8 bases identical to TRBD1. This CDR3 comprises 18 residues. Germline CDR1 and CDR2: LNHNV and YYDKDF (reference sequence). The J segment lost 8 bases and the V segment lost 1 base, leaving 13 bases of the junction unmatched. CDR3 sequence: CATSRVTPFRDRHSPLHF. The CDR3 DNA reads TGTGCCACCAGCAGAGTGACACCCTTCCGGGACAGGCATTCACCCCTCCACTTT.

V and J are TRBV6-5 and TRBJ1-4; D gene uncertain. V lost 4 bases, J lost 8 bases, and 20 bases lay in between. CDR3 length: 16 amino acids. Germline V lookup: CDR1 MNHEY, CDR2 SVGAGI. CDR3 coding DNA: TGTGCCAGCAGTTCCAAAACCGGGAGTCGAGAGGAAAAACTGTTTTTT. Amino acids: CASSSKTGSREEKLFF.

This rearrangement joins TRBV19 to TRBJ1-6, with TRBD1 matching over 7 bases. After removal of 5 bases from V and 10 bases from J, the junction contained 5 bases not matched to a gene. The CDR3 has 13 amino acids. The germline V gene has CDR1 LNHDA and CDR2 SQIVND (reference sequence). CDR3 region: CASSDDRASPLHF. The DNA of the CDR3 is TGTGCCAGTAGTGATGACAGGGCCTCACCCCTCCACTTT.

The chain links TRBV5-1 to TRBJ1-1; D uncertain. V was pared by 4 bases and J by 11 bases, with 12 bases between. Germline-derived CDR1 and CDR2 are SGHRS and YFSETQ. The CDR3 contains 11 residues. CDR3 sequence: CASSQLNRAFF. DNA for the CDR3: TGCGCCAGCAGCCAACTCAACCGCGCTTTCTTT.

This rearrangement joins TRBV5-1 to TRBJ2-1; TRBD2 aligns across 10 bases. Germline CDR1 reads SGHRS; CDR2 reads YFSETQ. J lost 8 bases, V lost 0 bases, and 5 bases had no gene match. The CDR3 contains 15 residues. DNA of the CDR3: TGCGCCAGCAGCTTGGGCGTAGCGGGGGGACATGAGCAGTTCTTC. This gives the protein CASSLGVAGGHEQFF.

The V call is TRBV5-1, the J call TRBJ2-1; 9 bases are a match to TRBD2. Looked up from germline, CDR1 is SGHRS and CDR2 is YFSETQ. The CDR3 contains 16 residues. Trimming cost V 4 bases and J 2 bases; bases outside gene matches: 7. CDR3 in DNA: TGCGCCAGCAGCGTGGCCGCGGGGGGGACCTACAATGAGCAGTTCTTC. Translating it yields CASSVAAGGTYNEQFF.

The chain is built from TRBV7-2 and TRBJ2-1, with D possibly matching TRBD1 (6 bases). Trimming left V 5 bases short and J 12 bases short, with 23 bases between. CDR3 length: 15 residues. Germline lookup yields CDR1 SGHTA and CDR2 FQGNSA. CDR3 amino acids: CASSPGTRPSRGQFF. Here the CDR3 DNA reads TGTGCCAGCAGCCCAGGGACACGGCCATCGCGCGGGCAGTTCTTC.

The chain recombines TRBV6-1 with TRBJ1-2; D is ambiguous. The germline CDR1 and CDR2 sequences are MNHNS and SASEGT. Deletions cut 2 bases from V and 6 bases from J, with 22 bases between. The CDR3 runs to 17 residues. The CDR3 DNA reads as TGTGCCAGCAGTGAACCCCGGCGTTCCGGGTTCGGCCATGGCTACACCTTC. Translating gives CASSEPRRSGFGHGYTF.